This TCR beta chain was sequenced during a study of cytomegalovirus exposure and HLA in healthy donors. On this clone itself: Antigen: not known.

This PCR relied on a set of 60 Vbeta primers and 13 Jbeta primers. Some clones are missing from TCRdb's copy, which holds only in-frame ones; the method was immunoSEQ multiplex PCR. This table lists more than 90,000 clones. General study findings and limits: Most of the TCR beta V segments (in an earlier analysis) were productive either about 87% or about 30% of the time. It has been reported that TCR beta sequences accurately predicted the HLA-A and HLA-B alleles of most subjects.

CDR1 and CDR2 from the germline V gene are MNHNY and SVGAGI (reference sequence). V lost 11 bases and J lost 9; bases outside the gene matches: 15. The CDR3 contains 14 residues. The sequence was obtained from a man under 40 in good health and CMV-seronegative. This rearrangement joins TRBV6-6 to TRBJ2-1; 8 nucleotides line up with TRBD2. The material sequenced was PBMCs. The CDR3 region is CASTGGGTWSEQFF. CDR3 nucleotides: TGTGCCTCAACGGGGGGGGGAACATGGAGTGAGCAGTTCTTC.